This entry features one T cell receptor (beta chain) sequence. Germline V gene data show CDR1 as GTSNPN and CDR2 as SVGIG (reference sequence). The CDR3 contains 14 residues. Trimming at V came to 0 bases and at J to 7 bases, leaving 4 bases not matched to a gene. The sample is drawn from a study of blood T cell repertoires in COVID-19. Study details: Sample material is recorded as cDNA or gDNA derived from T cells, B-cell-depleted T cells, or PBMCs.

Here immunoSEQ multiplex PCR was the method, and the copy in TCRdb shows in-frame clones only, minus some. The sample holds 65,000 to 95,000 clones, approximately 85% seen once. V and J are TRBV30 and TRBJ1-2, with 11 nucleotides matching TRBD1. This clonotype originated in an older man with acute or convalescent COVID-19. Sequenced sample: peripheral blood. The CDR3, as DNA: TGTGCCTGGAGTGTGGGACAGGGGGTTGGTGGCTACACCTTC. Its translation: CAWSVGQGVGGYTF.